The 23 T cell receptor beta chains below were found in one sample sequenced in a study of blood T cell repertoires in COVID-19. Sequencing was performed with immunoSEQ multiplex PCR; in TCRdb, only in-frame clones are kept and a portion is missing. The data hold over 30,000 clones, with roughly three quarters observed a single time. Input material: peripheral blood. The receptor set was obtained from a human donor in a cohort sampled during active COVID-19.

This clone came up a few times. The V gene is TRBV4-2, the J gene TRBJ2-5; 9 bases fit TRBD2. The CDR3 contains 17 residues. Germline V gene data show CDR1 as LGHNA and CDR2 as YNFKEQ. J lost 4 bases, V lost 1 base, and 10 bases had no gene match. CDR3 coding DNA: TGTGCCAGCAGCCAAGGGGGTTGGCGGGGGGGCCGAGAGACCCAGTACTTC. Amino acids: CASSQGGWRGGRETQYF.

This clone was detected a few times. V and J are TRBV24-1 and TRBJ2-3, with a possible D match to TRBD2 (5 bases). This CDR3 is 15 amino acids long. V lost 4 bases to trimming and J lost 0 bases, with 10 bases between them. Germline V gives CDR1 KGHDR, CDR2 SFDVKD. CDR3 DNA sequence: TGTGCCACCAGTGACCGTTGGACTAGCACAGATACGCAGTATTTT. Translated: CATSDRWTSTDTQYF.

This chain links TRBV4-1 with TRBJ2-1, with 8 bases that match TRBD2. V was pared by 1 base and J by 0 bases, with 11 bases of the junction left unmatched. The CDR3 sequence is 19 residues long. Germline V gene data show CDR1 as MGHRA and CDR2 as YSYEKL. The DNA of the CDR3 is TGCGCCAGCAGCCAAGTGGCTAGCGGGCGACTCAGCTCCTACAATGAGCAGTTCTTC. Its protein is CASSQVASGRLSSYNEQFF.

This chain connects TRBV7-2 to TRBJ2-3; possibly TRBD2 for D (6 bases). The CDR3 totals 14 residues. Germline loops: CDR1 SGHTA, CDR2 FQGNSA. Trimming shortened V by 3 bases and J by 3 bases, and 10 bases separated the two germline ends. CDR3 sequence (DNA): TGTGCCAGCAGCTTCGGGGGTACGACAGATACGCAGTATTTT. Its protein product is CASSFGGTTDTQYF.

The genes are TRBV4-1 and TRBJ2-5; weak D call: TRBD1 (6 bases). The CDR3 runs to 17 residues. The germline V gene encodes CDR1 MGHRA and CDR2 YSYEKL. V was clipped by 0 bases and J by 0 bases, with 14 bases between them. The CDR3 spells CASSQDSSGVNQETQYF. The CDR3 region has the DNA TGCGCCAGCAGCCAAGATTCGTCAGGGGTCAACCAAGAGACCCAGTACTTC.

This clone was found once. This chain links TRBV27 with TRBJ1-3, with 7 bases fitting TRBD1. Per the germline V gene, CDR1 is MNHEY and CDR2 is SMNVEV (reference sequence). V was pared by 0 bases and J by 9 bases, with 8 bases of the junction left unmatched. This CDR3 comprises 15 residues. This CDR3 is CASSLSTGASGTIYF. In DNA form, the CDR3 reads TGTGCCAGCAGTTTATCCACAGGGGCCTCGGGCACCATATATTTT.

This sequence joins TRBV18 and TRBJ2-7; D possibly corresponds to TRBD1 (5 bases). In germline, CDR1 is KGHSH, CDR2 LQKENI. The CDR3 runs to 15 residues. V lost 0 bases and J 7 bases, leaving 16 bases between the germline ends. CDR3 DNA sequence: TGTGCCAGCTCACCACCGTGGCCAGGGAACTTAGAGCAGTACTTC. This codes for CASSPPWPGNLEQYF.

The gene calls are TRBV19 and TRBJ2-3; D perhaps matches TRBD2 (6 bases). V was clipped by 6 bases and J by 2 bases, with 15 bases between them. The germline V gene encodes CDR1 LNHDA and CDR2 SQIVND (reference sequence). The CDR3 contains 15 residues. The CDR3 spells CASSRRRETTDTQYF. The CDR3 nucleotides are TGTGCCAGTAGCCGAAGACGGGAGACCACAGATACGCAGTATTTT.

This sequence joins TRBV28 and TRBJ2-5; 7 nucleotides match TRBD1. The junction had 15 bases not matched to a gene; V was cut back by 3 bases and J by 5 bases. This CDR3 is built from 17 residues. Germline V gene lookup returns CDR1 MDHEN and CDR2 SYDVKM. In nucleotides, the CDR3 is TGTGCCAGCAGTTTTTTAGGGGCAGGGGGAAGTGAGGAGACCCAGTACTTC. It specifies CASSFLGAGGSEETQYF.

The gene calls are TRBV30 and TRBJ2-1; TRBD2 matches at 7 bases. This CDR3 contains 15 residues. Germline CDR1 is GTSNPN and CDR2 is SVGIG (reference sequence). V lost 8 bases, J lost 0 bases, and 10 bases stayed unmatched. The CDR3 DNA sequence: TGTGCCACCCACGGGGGGAAGAGCTCCTACAATGAGCAGTTCTTC. Translation gives CATHGGKSSYNEQFF.

This clone was observed a handful of times. A much larger clone lies one base from this, so it may be a read error. The chain employs TRBV4-1 and TRBJ1-1, with a weak D call TRBD1 (6 bases). The germline gives CDR1 MGHRA, CDR2 YSYEKL. This CDR3 is built from 15 residues. The CDR3 here is CPSSRRGARNTEAFF. For the CDR3, the DNA is TGCCCCAGCAGCCGCCGGGGGGCGCGGAACACTGAAGCTTTCTTT.

V usage is TRBV27 and J usage is TRBJ2-1; 8 bases match TRBD2. The CDR3 has 17 residues. Per the germline V gene, CDR1 is MNHEY and CDR2 is SMNVEV (reference sequence). Trimming took 3 bases from V and 4 from J; bases not matched to a gene: 11. DNA of the CDR3: TGTGCCAGCAGTTTGAGGCGCCTAGCGGGCGCGTACAATGAGCAGTTCTTC. Protein: CASSLRRLAGAYNEQFF.

CDR3 nucleotide sequence: TGTGCCAGCAGTGATGTTAGGGGGACTGAAGCTTTCTTT. Translation: CASSDVRGTEAFF. The chain carries TRBV6-1 and TRBJ1-1, with D tentatively TRBD1 (6 bases). There are 13 residues in the CDR3. The germline CDR1 and CDR2 sequences are MNHNS and SASEGT. Trimming left V 3 bases short and J 5 bases short, with 10 bases between.

This clone was picked up a small number of times. The CDR3 spells CASSFGLGTEAFF. Written as DNA, the CDR3 is TGTGCCAGCAGTTTCGGACTGGGAACTGAAGCTTTCTTT. The chain has TRBV6-6 and TRBJ1-1, with unresolved D. The V gene's germline CDR1 is MNHNY and CDR2 SVGAGI (reference sequence). This CDR3 is 13 amino acids long. The germline V and J ends were trimmed by 4 bases and 5 bases, with 11 bases remaining between them.

This clone was detected ten times or more. The chain employs TRBV28 and TRBJ2-7; 7 bases map to TRBD1. CDR3 length: 16 amino acids. The V and J ends lost 4 bases and 0 bases, in that order; junction bases with no gene match: 9. Germline V CDR1 and CDR2: MDHEN, SYDVKM. This chain's CDR3 is CASSYPTGEPSYEQYF. CDR3 sequence (DNA): TGTGCCAGCAGTTATCCTACAGGGGAACCCTCCTACGAGCAGTACTTC.

The V gene is TRBV6-2 or TRBV6-3, the J gene TRBJ2-7, with D perhaps matching TRBD1 (5 bases). The CDR3 is made up of 13 amino acids. CDR1 MNHEY and CDR2 SVGEGT come from the germline V gene. Trimming pared 4 bases from V and 0 bases from J, leaving 7 bases between. Here the CDR3 reads CASSLDNSYEQYF. DNA for the CDR3: TGTGCCAGCAGTTTGGACAACTCCTACGAGCAGTACTTC.

The genes are TRBV18 and TRBJ2-4, with a tentative D call TRBD1 (5 bases). Trimming removed 3 bases from V and 0 bases from J, with 9 bases in between. CDR3 size: 15 residues. CDR1 is KGHSH and CDR2 is LQKENI in the germline V gene. The CDR3 sequence: CASSPGHIAKNIQYF. CDR3 bases: TGTGCCAGCTCACCCGGACACATAGCCAAAAACATTCAGTACTTC. Together with reference TRBV18 and TRBJ2-4, the CDR3 gives the full variable domain: NAGVMQNPRHLVRRRGQEARLRCSPMKGHSHVYWYRQLPEEGLKFMVYLQKENIIDESGMPKERFSAEFPKEGPSILRIQQVVRGDSAAYFCASSPGHIAKNIQYFGAGTRLSVL.

V is TRBV4-3 and J is TRBJ2-1; 7 bases are shared with TRBD2. The junction had 7 bases not matched to a gene; V was cut back by 1 base and J by 7 bases. CDR1 and CDR2 from the germline V gene are LGHNA and YSLEER. This CDR3 contains 15 residues. As DNA, the CDR3 is TGCGCCAGCAGCCAAGTCCTAGCGGCTCGGAATGAGCAGTTCTTC. Its protein is CASSQVLAARNEQFF.

This chain uses TRBV7-6 with TRBJ1-4; D is unresolved. Deletions cut 8 bases from V and 14 bases from J, with 9 bases between. CDR1 is SGHVS, CDR2 FNYEAQ, per germline. The CDR3 length is 9 residues. CDR3 nucleotides: TGTGCCAGCCCCCCGGGGCTGTTTTTT. It codes for CASPPGLFF.

CDR3 in DNA: TGTGCCATCCGCAAGGCCGGTGGTAGACTCAACGAGCAGTACTTC. It encodes CAIRKAGGRLNEQYF. The chain couples TRBV27 to TRBJ2-7; the D is unclear. The CDR3 loop spans 15 amino acids. V was pared by 10 bases and J by 5 bases, with 24 bases between. From germline, CDR1 is MNHEY and CDR2 SMNVEV (reference sequence).

The CDR3 bases are TGTGCCAGCAGAGACCAGGGGGCATCTAATGAAAAACTGTTTTTT. Translated, it gives CASRDQGASNEKLFF. The chain recombines TRBV6-5 with TRBJ1-4; TRBD1 matches at 8 bases. CDR3 length: 15 residues. CDR1 and CDR2 (germline): MNHEY, SVGAGI. V lost 6 bases to trimming and J lost 3 bases; unmatched junction nucleotides: 6.

This chain connects TRBV5-5 to TRBJ1-2; D perhaps matches TRBD1 (5 bases). The V end was cut by 3 bases, the J end by 1 base, with 7 bases between. The CDR3 has 13 amino acids. Germline V gene sequence: CDR1 SGHKS, CDR2 YYEKEE (reference sequence). Here the CDR3 reads CASSSQVNYGYTF. For the CDR3, the DNA is TGTGCCAGCAGCTCACAGGTTAACTATGGCTACACCTTC. The variable domain in full, with the rest retrieved from reference TRBV5-5 and TRBJ1-2, is DAGVTQSPTHLIKTRGQQVTLRCSPISGHKSVSWYQQVLGQGPQFIFQYYEKEERGRGNFPDRFSARQFPNYSSELNVNALLLGDSALYLCASSSQVNYGYTFGSGTRLTVV.

The rearrangement uses TRBV6-5 and TRBJ1-2, with 11 positions matching TRBD1. V lost 0 bases to trimming and J lost 8 bases; unmatched junction nucleotides: 2. This CDR3 comprises 14 residues. Per germline, CDR1 MNHEY and CDR2 SVGAGI. The CDR3 DNA sequence: TGTGCCAGCAGTTACTCGGGACAGGGGGGCGGCTACACCTTC. Translated: CASSYSGQGGGYTF.